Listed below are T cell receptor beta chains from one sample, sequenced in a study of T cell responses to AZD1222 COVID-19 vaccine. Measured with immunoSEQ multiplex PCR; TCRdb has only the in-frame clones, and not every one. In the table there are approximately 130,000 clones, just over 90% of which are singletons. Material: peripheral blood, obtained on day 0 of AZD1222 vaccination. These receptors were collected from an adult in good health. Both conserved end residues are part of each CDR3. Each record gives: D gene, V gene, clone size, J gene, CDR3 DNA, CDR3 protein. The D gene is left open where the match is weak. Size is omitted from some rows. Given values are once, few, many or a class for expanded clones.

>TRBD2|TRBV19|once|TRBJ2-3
TGTGCCAGTAGTATAGCTCCTCTAGCGGGAGGGCCCTCGTGGGACACAGATACGCAGTATTTT
CASSIAPLAGGPSWDTDTQYF
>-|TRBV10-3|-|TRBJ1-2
TGTGCCATCAGTGAGTCTTACCCGTCGAAAGTATATGGCTACACCTTC
CAISESYPSKVYGYTF
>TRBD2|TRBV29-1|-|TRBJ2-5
TGCAGCGTTGGGGGACTAGCTAGCGAGACCCAGTACTTC
CSVGGLASETQYF
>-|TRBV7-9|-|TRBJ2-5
TGTGCCAGCAGCTTCTCAGGGGTAGAGACCCAGTACTTC
CASSFSGVETQYF
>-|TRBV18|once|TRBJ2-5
TGTGCCAGCCGAAGTTCTCAGGGCGGAGGGGCCCAGTACTTC
CASRSSQGGGAQYF
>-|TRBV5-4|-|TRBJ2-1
TGTGCCAGCAGCTTGGGAGGGGCCCATGCTATCTGGCAGTTCTTC
CASSLGGAHAIWQFF
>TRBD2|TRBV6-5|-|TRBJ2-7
TGTGCCAGCAGTTACTCTTTAGCGGGATCCTACGAGCAGTACTTC
CASSYSLAGSYEQYF
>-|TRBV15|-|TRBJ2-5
TGTGCCACCAGCAGACCACAAGAGACCCAGTACTTC
CATSRPQETQYF
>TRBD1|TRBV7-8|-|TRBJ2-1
TGTGCCAGCAGCTTAGTAAGTAGGGGGCAGGGATTATACAATGAGCAGTTCTTC
CASSLVSRGQGLYNEQFF
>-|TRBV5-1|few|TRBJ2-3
TGCGCCAGCAGCTTGGATCAGGATTATAGCACAGATACGCAGTATTTT
CASSLDQDYSTDTQYF
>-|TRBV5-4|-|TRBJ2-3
TGTGCCAGCAGCTTACCCGCGACAGATACGCAGTATTTT
CASSLPATDTQYF
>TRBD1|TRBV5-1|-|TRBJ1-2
TGCGCCAGCAGCAGAGAATGGACAGGGGCGAACTATGGCTACACCTTC
CASSREWTGANYGYTF
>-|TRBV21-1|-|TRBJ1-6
TGTGCCAGCACCTCTAAGGGTCAGGGCAGGGGAAATTCACCCCTCCACTTT
CASTSKGQGRGNSPLHF
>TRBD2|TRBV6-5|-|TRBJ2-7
TGTGCCACCCAGTTAGCGGGAGGCCTCGAGCAGTACTTC
CATQLAGGLEQYF
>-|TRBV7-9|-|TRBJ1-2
TGTGCCAGCGGGACTTACCACGGCTACACCTTC
CASGTYHGYTF
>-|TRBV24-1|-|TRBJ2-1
TGTGCCACCAGTGGGGTAGTCGAGCAGTTCTTC
CATSGVVEQFF
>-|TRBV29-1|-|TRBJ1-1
TGCAGCGGGACGGTGAACACTGAAGCTTTCTTT
CSGTVNTEAFF
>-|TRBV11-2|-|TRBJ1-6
TGTGCCAGCAGCGAAATACAGGAGGGCTCACCCCTCCACTTT
CASSEIQEGSPLHF
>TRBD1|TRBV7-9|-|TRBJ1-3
TGTGCCAGCAGCCCAAGGGACAGGGTTACTGGAAACACCATATATTTT
CASSPRDRVTGNTIYF
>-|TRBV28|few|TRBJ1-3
TGTGCCAGCAGGCTGCCAGGGGACTCTGGAAACACCATATATTTT
CASRLPGDSGNTIYF
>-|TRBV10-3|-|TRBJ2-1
TGTGCCATCAGCCCTAGTAACGATGAGCAGTTCTTC
CAISPSNDEQFF
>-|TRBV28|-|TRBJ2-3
TGTGCCAGCAGCCCCACCGGGGGAACAGATACGCAGTATTTT
CASSPTGGTDTQYF
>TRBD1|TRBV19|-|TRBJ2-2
TGTGCCAGTAGTATGGACAGGGGAACGGGCACCGGGGAGCTGTTTTTT
CASSMDRGTGTGELFF
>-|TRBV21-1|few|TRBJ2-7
TGTGCCAGCAGCCTCCCCGAGCCAGGATATACCTCCTACGAGCAGTACTTC
CASSLPEPGYTSYEQYF
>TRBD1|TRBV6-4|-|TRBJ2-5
TGTGCCAGCAGTGACCCGGGACAGGGACAGGCGACCCAGTACTTC
CASSDPGQGQATQYF
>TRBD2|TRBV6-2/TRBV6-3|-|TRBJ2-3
TGTGCCAGCAGTTCCACGGGCGGGAGGAGCACAGATACGCAGTATTTT
CASSSTGGRSTDTQYF
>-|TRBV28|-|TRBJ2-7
TGTGCCAGCAGTTTGGGGGCCGAGCAGTACTTC
CASSLGAEQYF
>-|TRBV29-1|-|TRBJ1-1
TGCAGCGTTGAGGCCGGGCCTCAAGCTTTCTTT
CSVEAGPQAFF
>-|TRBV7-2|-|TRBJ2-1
TGTGCCAGCAGCTTAGGCGCCAACAATGAGCAGTTCTTC
CASSLGANNEQFF
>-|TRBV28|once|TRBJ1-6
TGTGCCAGCAGTTTGCGCAGGGGATATTCACCCCTCCACTTT
CASSLRRGYSPLHF
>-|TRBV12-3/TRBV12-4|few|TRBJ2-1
TGTGCCAGCAGGCGCTACCAGGGTCATGAGCAGTTCTTC
CASRRYQGHEQFF
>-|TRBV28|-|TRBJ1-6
TGTGCCAGCAGGGCCCCGGGGGACAATTCACCCCTCCACTTT
CASRAPGDNSPLHF
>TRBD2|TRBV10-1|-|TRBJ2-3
TGCGCCAGCAGTGAGGACGGGGGGAGCACAGATACGCAGTATTTT
CASSEDGGSTDTQYF
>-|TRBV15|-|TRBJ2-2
TGTGCCACCAGCAGAAAGGGAACCGGGGAGCTGTTTTTT
CATSRKGTGELFF
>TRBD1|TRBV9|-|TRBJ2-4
TGTGCCAGCAGCGCCGGACAGGGGGCGACCATTCAGTACTTC
CASSAGQGATIQYF
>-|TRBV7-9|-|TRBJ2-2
TGTGCCAGCAGCTTCGACCTCGGGCGTCCCGGGGAGCTGTTTTTT
CASSFDLGRPGELFF
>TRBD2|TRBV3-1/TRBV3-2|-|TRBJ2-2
TGTGCCAGCAGCCAAGGGCCCGGACTAGGCGGAACCGGGGAGCTGTTTTTT
CASSQGPGLGGTGELFF
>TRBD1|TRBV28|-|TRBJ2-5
TGTGCCAGCAGGCGACAGGGAGAGGAGACCCAGTACTTC
CASRRQGEETQYF
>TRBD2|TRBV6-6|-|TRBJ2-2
TGTGCCAGCAGTCCCCTCCCGGGAGGCATCAACACCGGGGAGCTGTTTTTT
CASSPLPGGINTGELFF
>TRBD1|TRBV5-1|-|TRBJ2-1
TGCGCCAGCAGCCTAAGGACAGGGGGCAATGAGCAGTTCTTC
CASSLRTGGNEQFF
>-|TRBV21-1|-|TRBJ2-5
TGTGCCAGCAGCAACGGGACTAGCGGGAGGAGGGAGACCCAGTACTTC
CASSNGTSGRRETQYF
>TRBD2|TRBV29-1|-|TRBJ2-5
TGCAGCGTTGCTCGGGAGGGGGGTAGTCAAGAGACCCAGTACTTC
CSVAREGGSQETQYF
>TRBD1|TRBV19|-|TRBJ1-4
TGTGCCAGTAACAGGTTGGGGACAGGGGATGAAAAACTGTTTTTT
CASNRLGTGDEKLFF
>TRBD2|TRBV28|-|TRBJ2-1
TGTGCCAGCAGTTTAGCTGGAGGGAGGGTTTACAATGAGCAGTTCTTC
CASSLAGGRVYNEQFF
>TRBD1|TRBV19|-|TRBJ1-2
TGTGCCAGTAGTAGGGACAGGGCCGACTATGGCTACACCTTC
CASSRDRADYGYTF
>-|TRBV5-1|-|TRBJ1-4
TGCGCCAGCAGCATGGCCCCAGGGGCAACTAATGAAAAACTGTTTTTT
CASSMAPGATNEKLFF
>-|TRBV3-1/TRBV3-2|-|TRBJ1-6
TGTGCCAGCAGCTCAAACCGGGGGACCCTCCACTTT
CASSSNRGTLHF
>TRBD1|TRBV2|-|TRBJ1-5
TGTGCCAGCAGTGACCAGGGGGGACATCAGCCCCAGCATTTT
CASSDQGGHQPQHF
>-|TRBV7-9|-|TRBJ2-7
TGTGCCAGCGAGGGGGACTCCTACGAGCAGTACTTC
CASEGDSYEQYF
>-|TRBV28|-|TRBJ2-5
TGTGCCGCTAAGGGGCAGAATGAAGAGACCCAGTACTTC
CAAKGQNEETQYF
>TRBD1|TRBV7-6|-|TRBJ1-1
TGTGCCAGCAGCTTTAGCCCGGGACAGTACACTGAAGCTTTCTTT
CASSFSPGQYTEAFF
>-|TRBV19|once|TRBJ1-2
TGTGCCAGTAGTATAGGACAGCCACGGAGCTATGGCTACACCTTC
CASSIGQPRSYGYTF
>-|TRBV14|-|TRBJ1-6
TGTGCCAGCAGCCCACGTAGGGATTCACCCCTCCACTTT
CASSPRRDSPLHF
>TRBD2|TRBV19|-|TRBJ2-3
TGTGCCACCACTAGCGGGACAGATACGCAGTATTTT
CATTSGTDTQYF
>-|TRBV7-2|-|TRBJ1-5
TGTGCCAGCAGCTTAGTTGGACAGCGGAGCAATCAGCCCCAGCATTTT
CASSLVGQRSNQPQHF
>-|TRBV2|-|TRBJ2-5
TGTGCCAGCAGTGGTAGGACTTACCAAGAGACCCAGTACTTC
CASSGRTYQETQYF
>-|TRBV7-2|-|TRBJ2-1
TGTGCCAGCAGCTTAGCGGAGTACAATGAGCAGTTCTTC
CASSLAEYNEQFF